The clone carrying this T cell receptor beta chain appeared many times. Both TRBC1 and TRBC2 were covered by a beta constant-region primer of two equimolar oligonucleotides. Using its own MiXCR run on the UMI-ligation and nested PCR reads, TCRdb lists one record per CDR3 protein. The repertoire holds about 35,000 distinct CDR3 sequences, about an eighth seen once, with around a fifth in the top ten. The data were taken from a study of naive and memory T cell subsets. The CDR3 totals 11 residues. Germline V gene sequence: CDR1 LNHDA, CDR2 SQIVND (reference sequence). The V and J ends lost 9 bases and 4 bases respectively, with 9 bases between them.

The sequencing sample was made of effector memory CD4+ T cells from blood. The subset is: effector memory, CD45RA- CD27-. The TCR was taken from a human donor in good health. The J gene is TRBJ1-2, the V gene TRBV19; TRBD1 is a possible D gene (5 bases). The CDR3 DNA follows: TGTGCCAGCCAGGGATTCTATGGCTACACCTTC. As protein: CASQGFYGYTF.